The 8 T cell receptor beta chains in this list originate from one sample, sequenced in a study of blood T cell repertoires in COVID-19. Some clones are missing from TCRdb's copy, which holds only in-frame ones; the method was immunoSEQ multiplex PCR. The sample has over 120,000 clones, roughly 90% seen once. Source material: peripheral blood. These receptors all stem from a man aged 70-80 years with acute or convalescent COVID-19.

The V call is TRBV10-3, the J call TRBJ1-2; TRBD1 matches at 9 bases. The J segment lost 4 bases and the V segment lost 2 bases, leaving 5 bases of the junction unmatched. Germline assignment: CDR1 ENHRY and CDR2 SYGVKD. The CDR3 totals 15 residues. DNA of the CDR3: TGTGCCATCAGTGAGAATGACAGGGGGGCCTATGGCTACACCTTC. Amino acids: CAISENDRGAYGYTF.

V usage is TRBV6-5 and J usage is TRBJ2-7; possible D gene TRBD1, 6 bases. V lost 6 bases, J lost 1 base, and 10 bases lay in between. Germline assignment: CDR1 MNHEY and CDR2 SVGAGI. The CDR3 contains 13 residues. The CDR3 nucleotides read TGTGCCAGCAGGACAACAGGGTCCTACGAGCAGTACTTC. It codes for CASRTTGSYEQYF.

V is TRBV29-1 and J is TRBJ2-5; possibly TRBD2 for D (7 bases). Germline V gives CDR1 SQVTM, CDR2 ANQGSEA. The ends were cut back, 6 bases at V and 7 bases at J, with 18 bases in the middle. The CDR3 is 13 residues long. The CDR3 DNA reads TGCAGCGTGGGGGGGGCCTCCTTCGGGACCCAGTACTTC. Translation gives CSVGGASFGTQYF.

The count of this clone is one. The J gene is TRBJ2-7, the V gene TRBV16; 9 bases are a match to TRBD1. Germline CDR1 KGHSY, CDR2 FQNENV. The CDR3 length is 13 residues. The V segment lost 4 bases and the J segment 5 bases; nucleotides outside the gene matches: 3. The CDR3 sequence: CASSPWTGDEQYF. Written as DNA, the CDR3 is TGTGCCAGCAGCCCCTGGACAGGGGACGAGCAGTACTTC.

This chain joins TRBV2 and TRBJ1-2, with 9 bases aligning to TRBD1. CDR3 length equals 14 residues. V shed 6 bases and J 5 bases; nucleotides not matched to a gene: 7. In germline, CDR1 is SNHLY, CDR2 FYNNEI. Written as DNA, the CDR3 is TGTGCCAGCAGCCCACAGGGGGCGTCTTATGGCTACACCTTC. It yields the protein CASSPQGASYGYTF.

The chain links TRBV5-6 to TRBJ1-1; 8 bases are shared with TRBD1. Germline V gene data show CDR1 as SGHDT and CDR2 as YYEEEE. The CDR3 is 14 amino acids. J lost 7 bases, V lost 3 bases, and 8 bases had no gene match. The CDR3 sequence: CASSSTDREYEAFF. Here the CDR3 DNA reads TGTGCCAGCAGCTCGACGGACAGGGAATATGAAGCTTTCTTT.

The gene calls are TRBV6-5 and TRBJ2-7; no clear D gene. CDR3 length: 14 residues. Germline V gene sequence: CDR1 MNHEY, CDR2 SVGAGI. V lost 0 bases to trimming and J lost 0 bases, with 6 bases between them. The CDR3 sequence: CASSYSWLSYEQYF. The CDR3 DNA is TGTGCCAGCAGTTACTCGTGGCTCTCCTACGAGCAGTACTTC.

The chain combines TRBV6-1 with TRBJ2-3, with 10 bases fitting TRBD2. CDR1 is MNHNS, CDR2 SASEGT, per germline. The CDR3 runs to 18 residues. Trimming at V came to 4 bases and at J to 6 bases, leaving 16 bases not matched to a gene. Here the CDR3 reads CASSVQKKREGRADTQYF. DNA for the CDR3: TGTGCCAGCAGTGTTCAGAAAAAGCGGGAGGGCCGGGCGGATACGCAGTATTTT.